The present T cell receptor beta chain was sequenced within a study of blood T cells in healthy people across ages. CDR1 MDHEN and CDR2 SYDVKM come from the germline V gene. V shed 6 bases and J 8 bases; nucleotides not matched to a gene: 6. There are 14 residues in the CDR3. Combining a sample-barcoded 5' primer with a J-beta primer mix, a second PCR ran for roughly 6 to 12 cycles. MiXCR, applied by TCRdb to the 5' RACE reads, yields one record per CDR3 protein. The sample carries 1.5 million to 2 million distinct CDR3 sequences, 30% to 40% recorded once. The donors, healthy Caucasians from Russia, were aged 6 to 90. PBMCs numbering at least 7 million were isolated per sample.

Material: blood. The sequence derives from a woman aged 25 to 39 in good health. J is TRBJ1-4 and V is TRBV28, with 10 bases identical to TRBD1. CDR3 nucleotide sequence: TGTGCCAGCAGCACGGGACAGGGGATGGAAAAACTGTTTTTT. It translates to CASSTGQGMEKLFF. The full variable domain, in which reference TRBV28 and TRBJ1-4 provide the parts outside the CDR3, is DVKVTQSSRYLVKRTGEKVFLECVQDMDHENMFWYRQDPGLGLRLIYFSYDVKMKEKGDIPEGYSVSREKKERFSLILESASTNQTSMYLCASSTGQGMEKLFFGSGTQLSVL.